This T cell receptor (beta chain) was sequenced during a study of blood T cells in healthy people across ages. For this clonotype: The antigen is not known. Possible read error: a much larger clone is one base away.

A second about 7 to 11 cycle PCR used barcoded and J-beta primers. One entry per CDR3 protein results from TCRdb running MiXCR on the 5' RACE reads. The sample carries about 540,000 distinct CDR3 sequences, 20% to 30% recorded once. Trimming took off 0 bases at V and 6 bases at J, with 15 bases between the two ends. The germline gives CDR1 DFQATT, CDR2 SNEGSKA (reference sequence). The CDR3 spans 15 residues. General study findings and limits: The percentage of naive T cells correlated strongly with TCR beta diversity. The fall in TCR beta diversity per million T cells was roughly linear with age.

The data also belong to a second study, concerning T cells of mothers and their children.

The chain recombines TRBV20-1 with TRBJ1-5, with D unclear. What was sequenced was blood. This sequence was found in a boy younger than 18 in good health. CDR3 region: CSARDTEGGSQPQHF. The CDR3 DNA is TGCAGTGCTAGAGACACGGAGGGTGGGAGTCAGCCCCAGCATTTT.